The 8 T cell receptor beta chains presented below share a single source sample, sequenced in a study of human thymus T cells. The table came from immunoSEQ multiplex PCR; TCRdb's copy has only in-frame clones and leaves some out. This sample has 40,000 to 55,000 clones, with nearly 95% found just once. The sample comprised blood. The receptors originated from a boy younger than two with a congenital heart defect but otherwise immunologically healthy.

This chain connects TRBV5-1 to TRBJ2-1; D is unresolved. The CDR3 is made up of 16 amino acids. From germline, CDR1 is SGHRS and CDR2 YFSETQ. Between the trimmed V and J ends, which lost 0 bases and 0 bases, there was a span of 10 bases. The CDR3, as DNA: TGCGCCAGCAGCTTGGTACTAATGAGCTCCTACAATGAGCAGTTCTTC. Its protein is CASSLVLMSSYNEQFF.

This clone appeared once. This sequence joins TRBV6-1 and TRBJ1-1, with 8 bases lining up with TRBD1. This CDR3 contains 12 residues. Per germline, CDR1 MNHNS and CDR2 SASEGT. V was clipped by 4 bases and J by 10 bases; unmatched bases: 5. The CDR3 nucleotides read TGTGCCAGCAGTGTCCGACAGGGGCGAGCTTTCTTT. Amino acid sequence: CASSVRQGRAFF.

This clone occurred once. V usage is TRBV11-2 and J usage is TRBJ2-7; no definite D call. V shed 5 bases and J shed 3 bases, with 2 bases lying between them. The CDR3 covers 10 residues. From germline, CDR1 is SGHAT and CDR2 FQNNGV. CDR3 region: CASSNYEQYF. For the CDR3, the DNA is TGTGCCAGCAGCAACTACGAGCAGTACTTC.

The chain uses TRBV5-1 and TRBJ2-4; 7 bases line up with TRBD1. V dropped 6 bases and J dropped 3; count of bases not matched to a gene: 9. CDR3 length: 15 amino acids. CDR1 SGHRS and CDR2 YFSETQ come from the germline V gene. The CDR3 here is CASTLADRDKNIQYF. The DNA for the CDR3 is TGCGCCAGCACCCTGGCCGACAGGGACAAAAACATTCAGTACTTC.

This sequence joins TRBV4-2 and TRBJ2-2; 8 nucleotides line up with TRBD2. Trimming took 7 bases from V and 6 from J; bases not matched to a gene: 7. Germline loops: CDR1 LGHNA, CDR2 YNFKEQ. CDR3 length: 14 amino acids. The DNA of the CDR3 is TGTGCCAGCACCCGGACTAGCTCTTCCGGGGAGCTGTTTTTT. Translating it yields CASTRTSSSGELFF.

J is TRBJ1-6 and V is TRBV6-5, with D unclear. CDR1 MNHEY and CDR2 SVGAGI come from the germline V gene. The V end was cut by 0 bases, the J end by 7 bases, with 7 bases between. The CDR3 totals 14 residues. The CDR3 protein is CASSYSGGNSPLHF. As DNA, the CDR3 is TGTGCCAGCAGTTACTCGGGAGGAAATTCACCCCTCCACTTT.

The chain has TRBV4-1 and TRBJ2-7; D unresolved. Per germline, CDR1 MGHRA and CDR2 YSYEKL. The CDR3 is 17 residues long. The ends were cut back, 0 bases at V and 5 bases at J, with 20 bases in the middle. The CDR3, as DNA: TGCGCCAGCAGCCAAGATGACCCTCGTATGCGGCAGGACGAGCAGTACTTC. This codes for CASSQDDPRMRQDEQYF.

The chain carries TRBV4-2 and TRBJ2-7, with D possibly matching TRBD2 (6 bases). This CDR3 spans 16 amino acids. Germline lookup yields CDR1 LGHNA and CDR2 YNFKEQ. Trimming stripped 2 bases from V and 0 bases from J, with 14 bases between. CDR3 DNA: TGTGCCAGCAGCCAATGGGCGGGGTTGAGCTCCTACGAGCAGTACTTC. It specifies CASSQWAGLSSYEQYF.